Below, 30 T cell receptor beta chains from the same sample are listed, as sequenced in a study of cytomegalovirus exposure and HLA in healthy donors. PCR used 60 Vbeta primers and 13 Jbeta primers. TCRdb keeps only in-frame clones here, not all; method: immunoSEQ multiplex PCR. The table shows approximately 72,000 clones, with roughly four fifths occurring only once. Sample: PBMCs. These receptors came from a man aged 18 to 29 in good health and CMV-seronegative.

The chain employs TRBV18 and TRBJ1-5, with a weak D call TRBD1 (6 bases). The CDR3 sequence is 14 residues long. The V gene lost 6 bases and the J gene lost 4 bases, with 13 bases spanning the gap. Germline V CDR1 and CDR2: KGHSH, LQKENI. This CDR3 is CASSPTGPNQPQHF. CDR3 bases: TGTGCCAGCTCCCCGACAGGACCTAATCAGCCCCAGCATTTT. Based on the CDR3 plus reference TRBV18 and TRBJ1-5, the full variable domain is NAGVMQNPRHLVRRRGQEARLRCSPMKGHSHVYWYRQLPEEGLKFMVYLQKENIIDESGMPKERFSAEFPKEGPSILRIQQVVRGDSAAYFCASSPTGPNQPQHFGDGTRLSIL.

Here the CDR3 DNA reads TGTGCCAGCTTGAGCTCCTACGAGCAGTACTTC. It translates to CASLSSYEQYF. The chain has TRBV6-1 and TRBJ2-7; D uncertain. Germline CDR1 is MNHNS and CDR2 is SASEGT. The CDR3 is made up of 11 amino acids. Trimming stripped 8 bases from V and 0 bases from J, with 5 bases between.

The rearrangement joins TRBV2 to TRBJ2-5; 7 bases agree with TRBD1. The J call is doubtful: the DNA matches TRBJ2-7 better. Germline assignment: CDR1 SNHLY and CDR2 FYNNEI. The CDR3 loop spans 13 amino acids. CDR3 coding DNA: TGTGCCAGCAGTGGACAGGGATACTACGAGCAGTACTTC. Translated: CASSGQGYYEQYF.

The sample holds one count of this clone. This chain uses TRBV28 with TRBJ2-5; TRBD2 might be the D (5 bases). This CDR3 has 14 residues. The germline V gene has CDR1 MDHEN and CDR2 SYDVKM. V dropped 2 bases and J dropped 4 bases, with 11 bases sitting between them. The CDR3 DNA is TGTGCCAGCAGTTTACCGGGGTTGATAGAGACCCAGTACTTC. Translating gives CASSLPGLIETQYF.

This chain connects TRBV30 to TRBJ1-5; tentatively, D is TRBD1 (6 bases). From germline, CDR1 is GTSNPN and CDR2 SVGIG (reference sequence). The CDR3 contains 16 residues. The V gene lost 4 bases and the J gene lost 4 bases, with 20 bases spanning the gap. CDR3: CAWTRPPGQINQPQHF. The CDR3 DNA follows: TGTGCCTGGACCCGACCCCCGGGACAAATTAATCAGCCCCAGCATTTT. Filled out from reference TRBV30 and TRBJ1-5, the complete variable domain reads SQTIHQWPATLVQPVGSPLSLECTVEGTSNPNLYWYRQAAGRGLQLLFYSVGIGQISSEVPQNLSASRPQDRQFILSSKKLLLSDSGFYLCAWTRPPGQINQPQHFGDGTRLSIL.

The chain links TRBV28 to TRBJ2-1, with TRBD1 matching 7 bases. V lost 7 bases, J lost 16 bases, and 10 bases stayed unmatched. Germline-derived CDR1 and CDR2 are MDHEN and SYDVKM. The CDR3 sequence is 11 residues long. The CDR3 loop is CASTARTGFFF. In DNA, the CDR3 is TGTGCCAGCACGGCGCGGACAGGCTTCTTCTTC.

V usage is TRBV4-2 and J usage is TRBJ2-7, with 9 nucleotides matching TRBD1. J was trimmed by 0 bases and V by 0 bases; bases with no gene match: 12. The CDR3 has 19 residues. Germline lookup yields CDR1 LGHNA and CDR2 YNFKEQ. This chain's CDR3 is CASSQEGGTGIPHSYEQYF. The CDR3 DNA reads TGTGCCAGCAGCCAAGAGGGGGGGACAGGGATCCCCCACTCCTACGAGCAGTACTTC.

The chain combines TRBV30 with TRBJ2-7; TRBD2 matches 10 bases. The CDR3 has 14 amino acids. The germline gives CDR1 GTSNPN, CDR2 SVGIG (reference sequence). The V gene end was trimmed by 5 bases and the J gene end by 0 bases; junction bases not matched to a gene: 4. The CDR3 sequence: CAWDSGRSSYEQYF. CDR3 nucleotides: TGTGCCTGGGATAGCGGGAGGAGCTCCTACGAGCAGTACTTC.

The genes are TRBV7-6 and TRBJ2-5, with no clear D. Germline CDR1 SGHVS, CDR2 FNYEAQ. This CDR3 spans 14 amino acids. V was shortened by 0 bases and J by 1 base, with 6 bases between the two germline ends. The CDR3 protein is CASSLAPTQETQYF. The CDR3 nucleotides read TGTGCCAGCAGCTTAGCGCCTACCCAAGAGACCCAGTACTTC.

Only one count was recorded for this clone. The V gene is TRBV27, the J gene TRBJ2-2; 8 nucleotides agree with TRBD1. The V gene's germline CDR1 is MNHEY and CDR2 SMNVEV (reference sequence). The CDR3 has 17 residues. After removal of 5 bases from V and 3 bases from J, the junction contained 11 bases not matched to a gene. CDR3 protein: CASSLPPRGRDTGELFF. The CDR3 region has the DNA TGTGCCAGCAGTCTCCCCCCCAGGGGGCGCGACACCGGGGAGCTGTTTTTT.

This chain links TRBV2 with TRBJ1-1, with D unclear. Germline V CDR1 and CDR2: SNHLY, FYNNEI. Trimming shortened V by 5 bases and J by 5 bases, and 6 bases separated the two germline ends. The CDR3 extends over 11 amino acids. The CDR3 protein is CASSRGTEAFF. The CDR3 region has the DNA TGTGCCAGCAGTCGGGGTACTGAAGCTTTCTTT. Full variable domain (rest looked up from reference TRBV2 and TRBJ1-1): EPEVTQTPSHQVTQMGQEVILRCVPISNHLYFYWYRQILGQKVEFLVSFYNNEISEKSEIFDDQFSVERPDGSNFTLKIRSTKLEDSAMYFCASSRGTEAFFGQGTRLTVV.

The rearrangement links TRBV19 to TRBJ1-1, with 8 bases fitting TRBD1. The ends lost 6 bases at V and 1 base at J; junction bases unmatched: 4. This CDR3 region has 14 residues. CDR1 and CDR2 (germline): LNHDA, SQIVND (reference sequence). CDR3 residues: CASSPDRANTEAFF. CDR3 nucleotides: TGTGCCAGTAGCCCGGACAGGGCGAACACTGAAGCTTTCTTT.

About this clone: The sample holds other DNA sequences that translate to the same CDR3. The chain combines TRBV6-5 with TRBJ2-2; D is perhaps TRBD2 (6 bases). Per the germline V gene, CDR1 is MNHEY and CDR2 is SVGAGI. Trimming left V 6 bases short and J 7 bases short, with 15 bases between. The CDR3 contains 14 residues. The CDR3 sequence: CASSGLAGIGELFF. The CDR3 DNA is TGTGCCAGCAGCGGACTGGCGGGAATCGGGGAGCTGTTTTTT.

J is TRBJ2-3 and V is TRBV5-6; 8 bases map to TRBD2. With 6 bases clipped from V and 1 base from J, the junction kept 4 bases outside the gene matches. This CDR3 is 14 amino acids long. Germline CDR1 reads SGHDT; CDR2 reads YYEEEE. The CDR3 region has the DNA TGTGCCAGCACCACGGGACTAGGCACAGATACGCAGTATTTT. The encoded protein is CASTTGLGTDTQYF.

The V gene is TRBV28, the J gene TRBJ1-1, with 7 nucleotides matching TRBD1. J gave up 4 bases and V 5 bases, and 4 bases lay outside the gene matches. Germline loops: CDR1 MDHEN, CDR2 SYDVKM. The CDR3 has 13 amino acids. DNA for the CDR3: TGTGCCAGCAGTATGACAGGGTTCACTGAAGCTTTCTTT. Translated, it gives CASSMTGFTEAFF.

The V gene is TRBV28, the J gene TRBJ2-5; a weak D match, TRBD2 (7 bases). Germline values: CDR1 MDHEN, CDR2 SYDVKM. The germline V and J ends were trimmed by 3 bases and 4 bases, with 15 bases remaining between them. The CDR3 spans 15 residues. CDR3: CASSFWGASGETQYF. In nucleotides, the CDR3 is TGTGCCAGCAGTTTTTGGGGGGCTAGCGGAGAGACCCAGTACTTC.

The rearrangement uses TRBV28 and TRBJ1-5; 8 positions match TRBD1. The CDR3 loop spans 17 amino acids. The germline V gene has CDR1 MDHEN and CDR2 SYDVKM. V shed 3 bases, J shed 3 bases, and the junction held 10 bases outside the gene matches. CDR3 nucleotide sequence: TGTGCCAGCAGTTTGGCAGGGGGCGTTAGGGACAATCAGCCCCAGCATTTT. Translated, it gives CASSLAGGVRDNQPQHF. Drawing the rest from reference TRBV28 and TRBJ1-5, the complete variable domain is DVKVTQSSRYLVKRTGEKVFLECVQDMDHENMFWYRQDPGLGLRLIYFSYDVKMKEKGDIPEGYSVSREKKERFSLILESASTNQTSMYLCASSLAGGVRDNQPQHFGDGTRLSIL.

The V gene is TRBV7-3, the J gene TRBJ2-5; TRBD2 is a possible D gene (6 bases). Trimming removed 1 base from V and 3 bases from J, with 6 bases in between. Germline V gene lookup returns CDR1 SGHTA and CDR2 FQGTGA. CDR3 length equals 13 residues. The CDR3 region is CASSLSGEETQYF. The CDR3 DNA reads TGTGCCAGCAGCTTAAGCGGGGAAGAGACCCAGTACTTC.

The chain is built from TRBV6-5 and TRBJ2-2; maybe TRBD2 (6 bases). From germline, CDR1 is MNHEY and CDR2 SVGAGI. V shed 2 bases and J shed 5 bases, with 15 bases lying between them. CDR3 size: 16 residues. CDR3 region: CASSYGRGKGTGELFF. The CDR3 nucleotides read TGTGCCAGCAGTTACGGGCGGGGAAAGGGGACCGGGGAGCTGTTTTTT.

The chain employs TRBV7-9 and TRBJ2-7, with 10 bases fitting TRBD2. The CDR3 contains 18 residues. The ends lost 5 bases at V and 0 bases at J; junction bases unmatched: 13. The germline V gene encodes CDR1 SEHNR and CDR2 FQNEAQ (reference sequence). This chain's CDR3 is CASSLPSGSSGSSYEQYF. The CDR3 region has the DNA TGTGCCAGCAGCCTCCCGTCAGGCTCTAGCGGGAGCTCCTACGAGCAGTACTTC.

The V and J genes are TRBV7-2 and TRBJ2-2, with D possibly TRBD2 on 5 matching bases. Germline assignment: CDR1 SGHTA and CDR2 FQGNSA. The CDR3 sequence is 15 residues long. V lost 3 bases and J lost 6, with 14 bases in between. In DNA form, the CDR3 reads TGTGCCAGCAGCTTTTACGTCGGGGTGTCCGGGGAGCTGTTTTTT. Translating it yields CASSFYVGVSGELFF. Together with reference TRBV7-2 and TRBJ2-2, the CDR3 gives the full variable domain: GAGVSQSPSNKVTEKGKDVELRCDPISGHTALYWYRQSLGQGLEFLIYFQGNSAPDKSGLPSDRFSAERTGGSVSTLTIQRTQQEDSAVYLCASSFYVGVSGELFFGEGSRLTVL.

Worth noting for this clone: Other DNA sequences in this specimen translate into the identical CDR3. V is TRBV5-6 and J is TRBJ2-7, with D unclear. Trimming pared 4 bases from V and 3 bases from J, leaving 14 bases between. Germline loops: CDR1 SGHDT, CDR2 YYEEEE. CDR3 length: 14 amino acids. CDR3 DNA sequence: TGTGCCAGCAGCCTCCCCGGGTTGGGCTACGAGCAGTACTTC. Amino acid sequence: CASSLPGLGYEQYF.

The J gene is TRBJ2-5, the V gene TRBV18, with TRBD2 matching over 9 bases. This CDR3 is built from 15 residues. Germline V gene data show CDR1 as KGHSH and CDR2 as LQKENI. Germline trimming cut 2 bases from V and 4 bases from J; bases unmatched to any gene: 5. The CDR3 DNA follows: TGTGCCAGCTCACCAGCGGGAGGGCCCCGAGAGACCCAGTACTTC. This codes for CASSPAGGPRETQYF.

J is TRBJ1-6 and V is TRBV6-6; D not certain. From germline, CDR1 is MNHNY and CDR2 SVGAGI (reference sequence). Trimming cost V 0 bases and J 8 bases, with 5 bases left between them. CDR3 size: 13 residues. The CDR3 DNA is TGTGCCAGCAGTTACTCAAGCGATTCACCCCTCCACTTT. It translates to CASSYSSDSPLHF.

This rearrangement joins TRBV4-3 to TRBJ1-5; TRBD1 might be the D (6 bases). V was trimmed by 1 base and J by 2 bases, leaving 6 bases between them. The germline V gene has CDR1 LGHNA and CDR2 YSLEER. The CDR3 has 14 residues. In DNA form, the CDR3 reads TGCGCCAGCAGCCAAGGGACAGGCAATCAGCCCCAGCATTTT. Amino acids: CASSQGTGNQPQHF.

This chain uses TRBV9 with TRBJ1-4, with a possible D match to TRBD1 (5 bases). Germline lookup yields CDR1 SGDLS and CDR2 YYNGEE. The CDR3 runs to 16 residues. V shed 0 bases and J shed 3 bases, with 12 bases lying between them. The CDR3 spells CASSVDMGGANEKLFF. The CDR3 nucleotides are TGTGCCAGCAGCGTAGATATGGGGGGAGCTAATGAAAAACTGTTTTTT.

To note about this clone: At one end the junction does not follow the germline gene, possibly because of a read error. The identical CDR3 is also encoded by other nucleotide sequences in the sample. The rearrangement joins TRBV29-1 to TRBJ1-1; 7 nucleotides match TRBD1. Looked up from germline, CDR1 is SQVTM and CDR2 is ANQGSEA. CDR3 length: 16 residues. The CDR3 sequence is CSVPSLPTGASREAFF. The CDR3 DNA sequence: TGCAGCGTCCCCAGCCTTCCCACAGGGGCATCCCGTGAAGCCTTCTTT.

The rearrangement uses TRBV28 and TRBJ1-2; TRBD1 aligns across 7 bases. The ends lost 2 bases at V and 6 bases at J; junction bases unmatched: 9. The CDR3 sequence is 15 residues long. In germline, CDR1 is MDHEN, CDR2 SYDVKM. In DNA, the CDR3 is TGTGCCAGCAGTTTACAAGGGGGCGGGGCTAATGGCTACACCTTC. Amino acid sequence: CASSLQGGGANGYTF.

The chain is built from TRBV5-1 and TRBJ2-6; possible D gene TRBD1, 5 bases. The CDR3 has 19 residues. Germline V gene data show CDR1 as SGHRS and CDR2 as YFSETQ. Trimming stripped 1 base from V and 4 bases from J, with 21 bases between. Here the CDR3 reads CASSLSSWQGAPGANVLTF. CDR3 nucleotides: TGCGCCAGCAGCTTGAGTTCGTGGCAAGGGGCGCCCGGGGCCAACGTCCTGACTTTC.

The chain recombines TRBV30 with TRBJ2-2; a weak D match, TRBD2 (5 bases). V dropped 6 bases and J dropped 3 bases, with 14 bases sitting between them. The CDR3 has 14 amino acids. Germline V lookup: CDR1 GTSNPN, CDR2 SVGIG (reference sequence). CDR3 nucleotide sequence: TGTGCCTGTACCTCGGACTCGCACACCGGGGAGCTGTTTTTT. Amino acids: CACTSDSHTGELFF. Together with reference TRBV30 and TRBJ2-2, the CDR3 gives the full variable domain: SQTIHQWPATLVQPVGSPLSLECTVEGTSNPNLYWYRQAAGRGLQLLFYSVGIGQISSEVPQNLSASRPQDRQFILSSKKLLLSDSGFYLCACTSDSHTGELFFGEGSRLTVL.